This TCR beta chain was documented in a study of cytomegalovirus exposure and HLA in healthy donors. Broader study findings: Some TCR beta chains (roughly 160 of them) were listed as cytomegalovirus-associated. TCR beta sequences numbering over 15,000 were associated with HLA alleles at 0.05 false discovery rate in a later analysis. In a later analysis, the majority of CMV-associated beta chains seemingly showed HLA restriction. Follow-up analysis later connected one missense variant in DCLRE1C with trimming of TCR beta V- and J-genes.

This clone was picked up one time. Its antigen is not identified. V gave up 5 bases and J gave up 2 bases; unmatched junction bases: 7. In germline, CDR1 is MNHEY, CDR2 SVGAGI. The CDR3 loop spans 15 amino acids. PCR involved 60 Vbeta and 13 Jbeta primers. Produced via immunoSEQ multiplex PCR; TCRdb's table is partial and in-frame only. The sample yields roughly 190,000 clones, 81% seen once. Sequenced input: PBMCs. The genes are TRBV6-5 and TRBJ2-5, with TRBD2 identical over 8 bases. This TCR was recovered from a man in his late teens or twenties in good health and CMV-seronegative. The CDR3 spells CASSPRLALQETQYF. The CDR3 DNA reads TGTGCCAGCAGTCCCCGACTAGCGCTACAAGAGACCCAGTACTTC.